This T cell receptor (beta chain) was observed in a study of technical replicates of blood from a handful of donors. From germline, CDR1 is SEHNR and CDR2 FQNEAQ (reference sequence). Trimming removed 5 bases from V and 8 bases from J; junction bases left unmatched: 4. The length of the CDR3 is 12 residues. Clones were read by immunoSEQ multiplex PCR, and TCRdb kept only the in-frame ones, dropping some. Of around 83,000 clones in the sample, about 90% are singletons; the top ten hold approximately 0.4%. V and J are TRBV7-9 and TRBJ2-3; 7 bases match TRBD2. The sample was T cells isolated from PBMCs. The TCR was taken from a human donor in good health. Some clones in this sample may be carry-over from other donors' samples. The CDR3 bases are TGTGCCAGCAGCCTGGGGGGGGGTACGCAGTATTTT. Translation: CASSLGGGTQYF.